These 28 T cell receptor beta chains came from one sample sequenced in a study of metastatic and nonmetastatic thyroid tumors. Patients had received no treatment of any kind before thyroid surgery. TCRdb used MiXCR to call clones anew from the PCR reads. The sample records about 40,000 clones, approximately 16% being singletons. Sequenced: blood. The receptors were gathered from a female donor with papillary thyroid cancer or a benign thyroid nodule (not recorded which). Some clones in this sample may be carry-over from other donors' samples.

This clone was found many times. The gene calls are TRBV5-6 and TRBJ2-7, with 10 bases that match TRBD2. V was clipped by 2 bases and J by 3 bases; unmatched bases: 11. The CDR3 extends over 17 amino acids. Germline-derived CDR1 and CDR2 are SGHDT and YYEEEE. This chain's CDR3 is CASSFGAGGPVGYEQYF. The CDR3 region has the DNA TGTGCCAGCAGCTTCGGAGCGGGGGGGCCCGTAGGCTACGAGCAGTACTTC.

This clone has a count of ten or more. The gene calls are TRBV4-1 and TRBJ1-2; D ambiguous. The CDR3 contains 13 residues. Trimming cost V 0 bases and J 8 bases, with 10 bases left between them. CDR1 is MGHRA and CDR2 is YSYEKL in the germline V gene. CDR3 protein: CASSQDPGFGYTF. CDR3 bases: TGCGCCAGCAGCCAAGATCCCGGGTTCGGCTACACCTTC.

This sequence joins TRBV11-1 and TRBJ2-1, with TRBD2 matching 13 bases. The V gene's germline CDR1 is SGHAT and CDR2 FQDESV (reference sequence). The CDR3 spans 16 residues. V shed 5 bases and J 6 bases; nucleotides not matched to a gene: 7. DNA of the CDR3: TGTGCCAGCAGCACTTGGACTAGCGGGAGTCCCAATGAGCAGTTCTTC. Encoded protein: CASSTWTSGSPNEQFF.

This clone was recorded many times. The chain uses TRBV13 and TRBJ2-7, with 7 positions matching TRBD1. Germline-derived CDR1 and CDR2 are PRHDT and FYEKMQ (reference sequence). This CDR3 spans 14 amino acids. With V trimmed by 2 bases and J by 3 bases, 4 bases remained unmatched. DNA for the CDR3: TGTGCCAGCAGCTTAACAGGGGCCGACTACGAGCAGTACTTC. Protein: CASSLTGADYEQYF.

This clone was recorded many times. The rearrangement uses TRBV20-1 and TRBJ1-1, with 10 bases lining up with TRBD1. Germline V gene data show CDR1 as DFQATT and CDR2 as SNEGSKA (reference sequence). The CDR3 length is 18 residues. The junction had 15 bases not matched to a gene; V was cut back by 1 base and J by 4 bases. The CDR3 protein is CSARAIIPGQGLVTEAFF. The CDR3 DNA sequence: TGCAGTGCTAGAGCAATTATCCCGGGACAGGGGTTGGTCACTGAAGCTTTCTTT.

This clone rates as medium-sized. The chain combines TRBV6-1 with TRBJ2-7; D gene uncertain. This CDR3 has 13 residues. Trimming removed 6 bases from V and 2 bases from J, with 11 bases in between. Germline V lookup: CDR1 MNHNS, CDR2 SASEGT. CDR3 in DNA: TGTGCCAGCAGCAACTTAGCACCCTACGAGCAGTACTTC. It codes for CASSNLAPYEQYF.

This clone was found many times. The same CDR3 is also encoded by other DNA sequences in this sample. CDR3 sequence: CASSAPDLSNQPQHF. CDR3 DNA: TGTGCCAGCAGTGCCCCGGACCTTAGCAATCAGCCCCAGCATTTT. This chain connects TRBV6-1 to TRBJ1-5; D unclear. Trimming took 4 bases from V and 0 from J, leaving 10 bases between them. CDR1 and CDR2 from the germline V gene are MNHNS and SASEGT. This CDR3 region has 15 residues.

The rearrangement uses TRBV11-2 and TRBJ2-1; 9 positions agree with TRBD2. V trimming: 5 bases; J trimming: 6 bases; junction bases outside the gene matches: 2. The CDR3 consists of 13 residues. Germline loops: CDR1 SGHAT, CDR2 FQNNGV. CDR3 loop: CASSASGINEQFF. The CDR3 bases are TGTGCCAGCAGCGCTAGCGGGATCAATGAGCAGTTCTTC.

Concerning this clone: One end of the junction varies from germline; a read error may be responsible. The CDR3 reads CASSLVSWGTVELFF. CDR3 DNA sequence: TGCGCCAGCAGCTTGGTTAGCTGGGGGACCGTGGAGCTGTTTTTT. V gene TRBV5-1 combines with J gene TRBJ2-2; D possibly uses TRBD1 or TRBD2 (5 bases each). The CDR3 runs 15 residues. CDR1 is SGHRS, CDR2 YFSETQ, per germline.

This clone was seen ten or more times. The genes are TRBV11-2 and TRBJ1-4; D ambiguous. Per germline, CDR1 SGHAT and CDR2 FQNNGV. The CDR3 runs to 15 residues. V was clipped by 4 bases and J by 0 bases, with 9 bases between them. CDR3 loop: CASSSGPSTNEKLFF. The CDR3 DNA sequence: TGTGCCAGCAGCTCCGGACCTTCAACTAATGAAAAACTGTTTTTT. Full variable domain (missing parts from reference TRBV11-2 and TRBJ1-4): EAGVAQSPRYKIIEKRQSVAFWCNPISGHATLYWYQQILGQGPKLLIQFQNNGVVDDSQLPKDRFSAERLKGVDSTLKIQPAKLEDSAVYLCASSSGPSTNEKLFFGSGTQLSVL.

Comment on this clone: Given a much more abundant clone one base away, this may be a read error. The same CDR3 is also encoded by other DNA sequences in this sample. The chain employs TRBV7-7 and TRBJ2-3; 8 nucleotides match TRBD1. CDR3 size: 13 residues. The germline V gene encodes CDR1 SSHAT and CDR2 FNYEAQ (reference sequence). This chain's CDR3 is CASSLGGQGTQYF. The DNA of the CDR3 is TGTGCTAGCAGCTTAGGTGGACAGGGTACGCAGTATTTT.

The sample holds many counts of this clone. The chain uses TRBV28 and TRBJ1-1; D gene unclear. Trimming took off 7 bases at V and 3 bases at J, with 12 bases between the two ends. The germline V gene encodes CDR1 MDHEN and CDR2 SYDVKM. The CDR3 is 13 residues long. CDR3 sequence (DNA): TGTGCCAGCACTCAAGTTAGCTACACTGAAGCTTTCTTT. Its translation is CASTQVSYTEAFF.

Details on this clone: A much larger clone sits a single nucleotide away, making a read error possible. The rearrangement joins TRBV7-3 to TRBJ2-1, with D perhaps matching TRBD1 (5 bases). The CDR3 is made up of 13 amino acids. V gave up 3 bases and J gave up 9 bases, with 12 bases separating them. Germline values: CDR1 SGHTA, CDR2 FQGTGA. This CDR3 is CASSLSQVGEQFF. The CDR3 bases are TGTGCCAGCAGCTTGTCACAGGTGGGTGAGCAGTTCTTC.

This clone was observed many times. The same CDR3 can be traced to other DNA sequences in this sample. V gene TRBV20-1 combines with J gene TRBJ1-5; TRBD1 agrees at 9 bases. This CDR3 contains 18 residues. Losses at the gene ends were 6 bases for V and 7 bases for J; bases not matched to a gene: 22. Germline loops: CDR1 DFQATT, CDR2 SNEGSKA (reference sequence). CDR3 in amino acids: CSATLSLGQGKNRQPQHF. The CDR3 DNA reads as TGCAGTGCGACCCTTTCTCTAGGACAGGGGAAAAATCGGCAGCCCCAGCATTTT.

This clone occurred a few times. A much larger clone differs by one base, so this may be a read error. Within the sample, other DNA sequences also encode this same CDR3. The chain couples TRBV9 to TRBJ2-3; D uncertain. V shed 4 bases and J shed 0 bases, with 15 bases lying between them. CDR1 and CDR2 from the germline V gene are SGDLS and YYNGEE. The CDR3 spans 16 residues. CDR3 amino acids: CASSPSGAESTDTQYF. The CDR3 nucleotides read TGTGCCAGCAGCCCATCAGGTGCAGAGAGCACAGATACGCAGTATTTT.

This clone came up many times. The chain joins TRBV9 to TRBJ1-6; 9 bases fit TRBD1. V dropped 2 bases and J dropped 0; count of bases not matched to a gene: 6. The CDR3 consists of 18 residues. Germline V gene lookup returns CDR1 SGDLS and CDR2 YYNGEE. The CDR3 sequence is CASSVPGTGSSYNSPLHF. CDR3 nucleotide sequence: TGTGCCAGCAGCGTTCCCGGGACAGGGAGCTCCTATAATTCACCCCTCCACTTT.

This clone was counted at least ten times. CDR3 region: CASSVGDRADSETQYF. The CDR3 DNA follows: TGCGCCAGCAGCGTTGGAGACAGGGCGGATTCGGAGACCCAGTACTTC. The genes are TRBV5-1 and TRBJ2-5; 7 bases are shared with TRBD1. Germline V CDR1 and CDR2: SGHRS, YFSETQ. This CDR3 spans 16 amino acids. V dropped 4 bases and J dropped 5; count of bases not matched to a gene: 14. Combining the CDR3 with reference TRBV5-1 and TRBJ2-5 gives the whole variable domain KAGVTQTPRYLIKTRGQQVTLSCSPISGHRSVSWYQQTPGQGLQFLFEYFSETQRNKGNFPGRFSGRQFSNSRSEMNVSTLELGDSALYLCASSVGDRADSETQYFGPGTRLLVL.

This clone came up many times. V is TRBV6-1 and J is TRBJ2-5, with D unclear. CDR1 and CDR2 from the germline V gene are MNHNS and SASEGT. The V end lost 9 bases, the J end lost 4 bases, and 9 bases lay between the germline ends. CDR3 length: 11 residues. CDR3: CASLYGETQYF. In DNA form, the CDR3 reads TGTGCCAGTCTCTATGGAGAGACCCAGTACTTC.

Many counts were recorded for this clone. The sample has other DNA sequences that encode this CDR3 too. The chain has TRBV10-1 and TRBJ2-1, with a weak D call TRBD2 (5 bases). Trimming stripped 2 bases from V and 5 bases from J, with 13 bases between. The CDR3 extends over 15 amino acids. The germline V gene has CDR1 WNHNN and CDR2 SYGVQD (reference sequence). CDR3 in DNA: TGCGCCAGCAGTGAGGTACGGGGAGCTAACAATGAGCAGTTCTTC. As protein: CASSEVRGANNEQFF.

This clone rates as medium-sized (0.01 to 0.1%). The gene calls are TRBV12-3 or TRBV12-4 and TRBJ2-6; possibly TRBD2 for D (7 bases). CDR3 length: 15 amino acids. The V and J ends lost 3 bases and 13 bases respectively, with 19 bases between them. CDR3 in amino acids: CASSFPGRGGGVLTF. The CDR3 nucleotides are TGTGCCAGCAGTTTTCCGGGGAGGGGAGGGGGGGTCCTGACTTTC.

This clone was counted many times. The chain joins TRBV5-8 to TRBJ1-2; weak D call: TRBD1 (5 bases). This CDR3 has 13 amino acids. Germline assignment: CDR1 SGHTS and CDR2 YDEGEE. Trimming removed 7 bases at V and 3 bases at J, with 13 bases between. CDR3 nucleotide sequence: TGTGCCAGCTCCCGGGACTCCTACTATGGCTACACCTTC. Amino acids: CASSRDSYYGYTF.

In this sample, this clone turned up many times. This chain joins TRBV6-6 and TRBJ2-1; D gene unclear. The germline V gene encodes CDR1 MNHNY and CDR2 SVGAGI (reference sequence). This CDR3 has 16 residues. Trimming left V 2 bases short and J 0 bases short, with 11 bases between. DNA for the CDR3: TGTGCCAGCAGTTACGGGTTCCTCAGCTCCTACAATGAGCAGTTCTTC. The encoded protein is CASSYGFLSSYNEQFF.

This clone was seen at least ten times. V gene TRBV19 combines with J gene TRBJ1-4; unclear D gene. Germline assignment: CDR1 LNHDA and CDR2 SQIVND (reference sequence). The CDR3 is 15 residues long. V was clipped by 3 bases and J by 0 bases, with 8 bases between them. CDR3 coding DNA: TGTGCCAGTAGTATGTACGGAGCAACTAATGAAAAACTGTTTTTT. The encoded protein is CASSMYGATNEKLFF.

This clone was picked up many times. The chain recombines TRBV20-1 with TRBJ1-5; 7 bases map to TRBD1. The ends lost 6 bases at V and 4 bases at J; junction bases unmatched: 12. Germline values: CDR1 DFQATT, CDR2 SNEGSKA (reference sequence). The CDR3 is 15 amino acids. CDR3 loop: CSANDWTGVNQPQHF. DNA for the CDR3: TGCAGTGCCAACGATTGGACAGGCGTAAATCAGCCCCAGCATTTT.

This clone was observed at least ten times. V and J are TRBV5-1 and TRBJ1-6; D possibly corresponds to TRBD1 (5 bases). Trimming pared 4 bases from V and 4 bases from J, leaving 15 bases between. The CDR3 spans 16 residues. CDR1 SGHRS and CDR2 YFSETQ come from the germline V gene. This CDR3 is CASSNRDGQYNSPLHF. CDR3 DNA: TGCGCCAGCAGCAACCGGGACGGCCAATATAATTCACCCCTCCACTTT. Looking up the rest from reference TRBV5-1 and TRBJ1-6 gives the full variable domain: KAGVTQTPRYLIKTRGQQVTLSCSPISGHRSVSWYQQTPGQGLQFLFEYFSETQRNKGNFPGRFSGRQFSNSRSEMNVSTLELGDSALYLCASSNRDGQYNSPLHFGNGTRLTVT.

The chain carries TRBV20-1 and TRBJ2-3; D is possibly TRBD1 or TRBD2 (5 bases each). There are 16 residues in the CDR3. Between the trimmed V and J ends, which lost 0 bases and 4 bases, there was a span of 17 bases. Germline V gene sequence: CDR1 DFQATT, CDR2 SNEGSKA (reference sequence). The DNA of the CDR3 is TGCAGTGCTAGAGACCTGGGGCTAGCACGCGCAGATACGCAGTATTTT. Protein product: CSARDLGLARADTQYF.

This clone was detected many times. The V gene is TRBV7-8, the J gene TRBJ2-7; the match to TRBD1 covers 9 bases. J gave up 4 bases and V 1 base, and 2 bases lay outside the gene matches. CDR3 length: 14 residues. In germline, CDR1 is SGHVS, CDR2 FQNEAQ. CDR3 bases: TGTGCCAGCAGCTTAGTGGACAGGGGATACGAGCAGTACTTC. The encoded protein is CASSLVDRGYEQYF.

The chain employs TRBV3-1 and TRBJ2-7, with 7 bases identical to TRBD2. The germline V gene has CDR1 LGHDT and CDR2 YNNKEL (reference sequence). V lost 5 bases to trimming and J lost 2 bases; unmatched junction nucleotides: 9. The CDR3 loop spans 15 amino acids. The CDR3 DNA is TGTGCCAGCAGCTCAGGGCTCAGCGGGGCCTACGAGCAGTACTTC. It is translated as CASSSGLSGAYEQYF.